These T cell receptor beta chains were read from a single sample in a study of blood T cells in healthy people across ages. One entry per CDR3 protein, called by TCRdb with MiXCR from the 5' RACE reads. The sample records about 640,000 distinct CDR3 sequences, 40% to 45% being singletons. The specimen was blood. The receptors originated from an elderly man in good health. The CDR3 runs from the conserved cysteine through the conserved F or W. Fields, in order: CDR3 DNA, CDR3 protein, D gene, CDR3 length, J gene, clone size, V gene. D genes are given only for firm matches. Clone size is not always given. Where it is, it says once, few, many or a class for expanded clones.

cdr3_nt: TGTGCCAGCAGCGTTAGAGCGGGAGCCAAAAACATTCAGTACTTC
cdr3_aa: CASSVRAGAKNIQYF
d_call: -
cdr3_length: 15
j_call: TRBJ2-4
clone_size: -
v_call: TRBV9

cdr3_nt: TGCAGTGCTAGCGGACAGGGGGCTGAGACCCAGTACTTC
cdr3_aa: CSASGQGAETQYF
d_call: TRBD1
cdr3_length: 13
j_call: TRBJ2-5
clone_size: few
v_call: TRBV20-1

cdr3_nt: TGCGCCAGCAGCCCTCTAGCGGGGGGGGTCACAGATACGCAGTATTTT
cdr3_aa: CASSPLAGGVTDTQYF
d_call: TRBD2
cdr3_length: 16
j_call: TRBJ2-3
clone_size: few
v_call: TRBV4-3

cdr3_nt: TGTGCCAGCAGCTATTCGGGACAGCTAAACGGCTACACCTTC
cdr3_aa: CASSYSGQLNGYTF
d_call: TRBD1
cdr3_length: 14
j_call: TRBJ1-2
clone_size: few
v_call: TRBV6-5

cdr3_nt: TGTGCCAGCAGCCAAATCGCCAGGGGGGGTGAAGCTTTCTTT
cdr3_aa: CASSQIARGGEAFF
d_call: TRBD1
cdr3_length: 14
j_call: TRBJ1-1
clone_size: -
v_call: TRBV3-1

cdr3_nt: TGTGCCAGCAGTCCGGGATTCCCCTACAATGAGCAGTACTTC
cdr3_aa: CASSPGFPYNEQYF
d_call: -
cdr3_length: 14
j_call: TRBJ2-7
clone_size: -
v_call: TRBV7-2

cdr3_nt: TGCAGTGCTAGAGGGGGGGGGCTGAACACTGAAGCTTTCTTT
cdr3_aa: CSARGGGLNTEAFF
d_call: -
cdr3_length: 14
j_call: TRBJ1-1
clone_size: once
v_call: TRBV20-1

cdr3_nt: TGTGCCAGCAGCGCCGGGACAGCCCCAGGGGCCCAGTACTTC
cdr3_aa: CASSAGTAPGAQYF
d_call: TRBD1
cdr3_length: 14
j_call: TRBJ2-5
clone_size: -
v_call: TRBV7-8

cdr3_nt: TGTGCCAGCAGCGGACAGCGGGGGGGGATCACAGATACGCAGTATTTT
cdr3_aa: CASSGQRGGITDTQYF
d_call: TRBD2
cdr3_length: 16
j_call: TRBJ2-3
clone_size: few
v_call: TRBV9

cdr3_nt: TGTGCCACCAGTGATTTTGGAGAGACCCAGTACTTC
cdr3_aa: CATSDFGETQYF
d_call: -
cdr3_length: 12
j_call: TRBJ2-5
clone_size: many
v_call: TRBV24-1

cdr3_nt: TGTGCCAGCAGTCCCCTCGCGGCAGGGAATCAGCCCCAGCATTTT
cdr3_aa: CASSPLAAGNQPQHF
d_call: -
cdr3_length: 15
j_call: TRBJ1-5
clone_size: -
v_call: TRBV27

cdr3_nt: TGTGCCAGCAGCTGGAAGGGGGGAGCTAACAATGAGCAGTTCTTC
cdr3_aa: CASSWKGGANNEQFF
d_call: -
cdr3_length: 15
j_call: TRBJ2-1
clone_size: many
v_call: TRBV7-9

cdr3_nt: TGTGCCAGCAGTTCAATCATTGACAGCTCTGGGGCCAACGTCCTGACTTTC
cdr3_aa: CASSSIIDSSGANVLTF
d_call: -
cdr3_length: 17
j_call: TRBJ2-6
clone_size: -
v_call: TRBV28

cdr3_nt: TGTGCCAGCAGTGAATGGGAGTCCCGTCCGGGACAGGGCTATGGCTACACCTTC
cdr3_aa: CASSEWESRPGQGYGYTF
d_call: TRBD1
cdr3_length: 18
j_call: TRBJ1-2
clone_size: -
v_call: TRBV6-1

cdr3_nt: TGCAGTGCTAGTGATCAGGGGCCGCAAGAGACCCAGTACTTC
cdr3_aa: CSASDQGPQETQYF
d_call: -
cdr3_length: 14
j_call: TRBJ2-5
clone_size: -
v_call: TRBV20-1

cdr3_nt: TGTGCCAGTAGTACTCGGACTAGCGTGAGTGGTAATGAGCAGTTCTTC
cdr3_aa: CASSTRTSVSGNEQFF
d_call: TRBD2
cdr3_length: 16
j_call: TRBJ2-1
clone_size: -
v_call: TRBV19

cdr3_nt: TGCAGTGGGACTAGCGGGAGCACAGATACGCAGTATTTT
cdr3_aa: CSGTSGSTDTQYF
d_call: TRBD2
cdr3_length: 13
j_call: TRBJ2-3
clone_size: -
v_call: TRBV20-1

cdr3_nt: TGCAGTGCTAGACCCCCCTCAGGGTACACAGATACGCAGTATTTT
cdr3_aa: CSARPPSGYTDTQYF
d_call: -
cdr3_length: 15
j_call: TRBJ2-3
clone_size: few
v_call: TRBV20-1

cdr3_nt: TGCAGTGCTAGAGATGGTAGCAGACTCACAGATACGCAGTATTTT
cdr3_aa: CSARDGSRLTDTQYF
d_call: -
cdr3_length: 15
j_call: TRBJ2-3
clone_size: -
v_call: TRBV20-1

cdr3_nt: TGTGCCAGCAGTTACGATTGGGGCAGCAACAATGAGCAGTACTTC
cdr3_aa: CASSYDWGSNNEQYF
d_call: -
cdr3_length: 15
j_call: TRBJ2-5
clone_size: -
v_call: TRBV6-5

cdr3_nt: TGTGCCAGCAGCCAGGGGGACAATGAGCAGTTCTTC
cdr3_aa: CASSQGDNEQFF
d_call: TRBD1
cdr3_length: 12
j_call: TRBJ2-1
clone_size: -
v_call: TRBV6-2/TRBV6-3

cdr3_nt: TGTGCCATCAGCGAAGGAGGACTAGGGGGGGAGACCCAGTACTTC
cdr3_aa: CAISEGGLGGETQYF
d_call: -
cdr3_length: 15
j_call: TRBJ2-5
clone_size: -
v_call: TRBV10-3

cdr3_nt: TGCAGCGTTACACCCGGGACAGGGACAGATACGCAGTATTTT
cdr3_aa: CSVTPGTGTDTQYF
d_call: TRBD1
cdr3_length: 14
j_call: TRBJ2-3
clone_size: few
v_call: TRBV29-1

cdr3_nt: TGCGCCAGCAGCCAAGACGGGTACACAGATACGCAGTATTTT
cdr3_aa: CASSQDGYTDTQYF
d_call: -
cdr3_length: 14
j_call: TRBJ2-3
clone_size: few
v_call: TRBV4-3

cdr3_nt: TGTGCCAGCAGTGCTCGACAGGTCCTGAACACTGAAGCTTTCTTT
cdr3_aa: CASSARQVLNTEAFF
d_call: -
cdr3_length: 15
j_call: TRBJ1-1
clone_size: few
v_call: TRBV27

cdr3_nt: TGTGCCAGCGGGCGAGCCGGGAACTATGGCTACACCTTC
cdr3_aa: CASGRAGNYGYTF
d_call: -
cdr3_length: 13
j_call: TRBJ1-2
clone_size: -
v_call: TRBV6-2/TRBV6-3

cdr3_nt: TGTGCCAGCACAGGGGATCTCAATCAGCCCCAGCATTTT
cdr3_aa: CASTGDLNQPQHF
d_call: -
cdr3_length: 13
j_call: TRBJ1-5
clone_size: many
v_call: TRBV6-2/TRBV6-3

cdr3_nt: TGTGCCAGCAGCAAGACAGGGGGCTCCTACAATGAGCAGTTCTTC
cdr3_aa: CASSKTGGSYNEQFF
d_call: TRBD1
cdr3_length: 15
j_call: TRBJ2-1
clone_size: -
v_call: TRBV12-3/TRBV12-4

cdr3_nt: TGTGCCAGCAGCAAACTCCTCTCCGGCACAGATACGCAGTATTTT
cdr3_aa: CASSKLLSGTDTQYF
d_call: -
cdr3_length: 15
j_call: TRBJ2-3
clone_size: -
v_call: TRBV7-2

cdr3_nt: TGTGCCAGCGTACGAGCGGGGTGGGAGACCTCCTACAATGAGCAGTACTTC
cdr3_aa: CASVRAGWETSYNEQYF
d_call: TRBD2
cdr3_length: 17
j_call: TRBJ2-7
clone_size: once
v_call: TRBV7-8

cdr3_nt: TGTGCCTGGAGCCAACTCAAGGGGGCTCAAAACATTCAGTACTTC
cdr3_aa: CAWSQLKGAQNIQYF
d_call: TRBD1
cdr3_length: 15
j_call: TRBJ2-4
clone_size: -
v_call: TRBV30

cdr3_nt: TGTGCCAGCAGCCCCGGGGTTTCCTACGAGCAGTACTTC
cdr3_aa: CASSPGVSYEQYF
d_call: -
cdr3_length: 13
j_call: TRBJ2-7
clone_size: few
v_call: TRBV6-5

cdr3_nt: TGTGCCAGCAGTCGGCAGGGAATTGTTGAGACCCAGTACTTC
cdr3_aa: CASSRQGIVETQYF
d_call: -
cdr3_length: 14
j_call: TRBJ2-5
clone_size: few
v_call: TRBV2

cdr3_nt: TGTGCCAGCAGATCGACAGGCGACCTTGCTAAACTGTTTTTT
cdr3_aa: CASRSTGDLAKLFF
d_call: -
cdr3_length: 14
j_call: TRBJ1-4
clone_size: -
v_call: TRBV6-2/TRBV6-3

cdr3_nt: TGTGCCAGCAGCTTAGCACCCCCGGAGGGAGGTCAGGGTGAGCAGTTCTTC
cdr3_aa: CASSLAPPEGGQGEQFF
d_call: -
cdr3_length: 17
j_call: TRBJ2-1
clone_size: few
v_call: TRBV7-7

cdr3_nt: TGTGCCAGCAGCCCAGCGCTAGCGGGAACCTACAATGAGCAGTTCTTC
cdr3_aa: CASSPALAGTYNEQFF
d_call: TRBD2
cdr3_length: 16
j_call: TRBJ2-1
clone_size: few
v_call: TRBV6-2/TRBV6-3

cdr3_nt: TGTGCCAGCAGCCGGGGGCTAAATAGCTATGAGCAGTTCTTC
cdr3_aa: CASSRGLNSYEQFF
d_call: -
cdr3_length: 14
j_call: TRBJ2-1
clone_size: -
v_call: TRBV6-2/TRBV6-3